This T cell receptor beta chain is drawn from a study of T cell repertoires in cytomegalovirus infection. Study in general: Researchers turned to recently identified HLA-C-restricted CMV epitopes as well as well-studied HLA-B-restricted ones. CMV infection plus the matching HLA type was flagged by public TCR beta signatures.

J was trimmed by 6 bases and V by 2 bases; bases with no gene match: 13. Germline CDR1 is SGHNT and CDR2 is YYREEE (reference sequence). This CDR3 contains 16 residues. Using its own MiXCR run on the reads, TCRdb lists one record per CDR3 protein. In the table there are hundreds of thousands of distinct CDR3 sequences, roughly 29% of which are singletons. Concerning this clonotype itself: Antigen unknown.

Sequencing was performed on cultured PBMCs, taken from culture after CMV antigen stimulation. The chain has TRBV5-4 and TRBJ2-5, with 7 bases identical to TRBD1. This sequence originates from a human donor in good health (CMV status not recorded). Some clones in this sample may be carry-over from other donors' samples. CDR3 loop: CASSLGGRGLMKTQYF. Written as DNA, the CDR3 is TGTGCCAGCAGCTTAGGAGGCAGGGGGTTGATGAAGACCCAGTACTTC.